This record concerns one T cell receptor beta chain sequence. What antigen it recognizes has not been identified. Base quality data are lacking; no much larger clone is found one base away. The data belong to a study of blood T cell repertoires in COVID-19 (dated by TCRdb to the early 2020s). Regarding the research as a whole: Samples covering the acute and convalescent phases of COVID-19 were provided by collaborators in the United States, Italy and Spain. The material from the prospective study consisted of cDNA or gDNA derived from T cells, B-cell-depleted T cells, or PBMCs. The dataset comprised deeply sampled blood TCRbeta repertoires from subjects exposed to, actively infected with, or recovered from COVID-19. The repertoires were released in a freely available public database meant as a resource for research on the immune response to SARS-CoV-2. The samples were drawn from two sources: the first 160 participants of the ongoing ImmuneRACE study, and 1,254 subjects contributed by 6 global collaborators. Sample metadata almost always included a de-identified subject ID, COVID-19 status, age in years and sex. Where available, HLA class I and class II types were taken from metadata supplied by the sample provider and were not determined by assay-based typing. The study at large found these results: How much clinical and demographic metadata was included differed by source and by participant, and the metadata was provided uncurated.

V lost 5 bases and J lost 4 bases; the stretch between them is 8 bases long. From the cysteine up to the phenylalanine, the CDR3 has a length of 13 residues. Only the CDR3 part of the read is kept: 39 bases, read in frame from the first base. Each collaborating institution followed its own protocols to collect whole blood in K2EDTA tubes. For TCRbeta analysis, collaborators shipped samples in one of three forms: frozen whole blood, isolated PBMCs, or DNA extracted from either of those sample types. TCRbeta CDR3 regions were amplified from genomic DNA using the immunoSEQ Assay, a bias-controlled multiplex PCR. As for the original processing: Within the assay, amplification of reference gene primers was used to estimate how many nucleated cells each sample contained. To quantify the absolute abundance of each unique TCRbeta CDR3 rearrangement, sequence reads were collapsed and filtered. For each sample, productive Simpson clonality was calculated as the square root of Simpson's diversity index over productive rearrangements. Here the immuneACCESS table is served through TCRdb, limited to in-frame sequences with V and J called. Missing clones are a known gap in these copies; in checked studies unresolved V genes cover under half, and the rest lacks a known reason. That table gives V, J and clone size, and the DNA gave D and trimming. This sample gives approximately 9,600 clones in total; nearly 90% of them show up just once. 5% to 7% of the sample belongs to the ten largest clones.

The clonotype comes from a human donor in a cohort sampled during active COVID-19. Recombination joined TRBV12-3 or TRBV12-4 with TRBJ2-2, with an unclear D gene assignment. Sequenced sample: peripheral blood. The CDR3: CASSIHSTGELFF. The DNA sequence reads TGTGCCAGCAGTATTCACAGCACCGGGGAGCTGTTTTTT.